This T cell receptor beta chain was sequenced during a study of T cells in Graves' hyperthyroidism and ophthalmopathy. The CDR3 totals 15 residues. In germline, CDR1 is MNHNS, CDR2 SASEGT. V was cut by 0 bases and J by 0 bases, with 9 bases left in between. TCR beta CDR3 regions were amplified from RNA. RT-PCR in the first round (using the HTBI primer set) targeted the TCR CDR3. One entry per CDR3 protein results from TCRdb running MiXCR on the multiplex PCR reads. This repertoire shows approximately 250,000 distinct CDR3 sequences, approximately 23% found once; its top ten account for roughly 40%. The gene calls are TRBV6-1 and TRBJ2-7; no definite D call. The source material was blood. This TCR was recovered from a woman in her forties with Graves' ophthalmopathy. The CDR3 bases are TGTGCCAGCAGTGAAGCGCCCGAAAGCTCCTACGAGCAGTACTTC. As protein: CASSEAPESSYEQYF.